This T cell receptor (beta chain) was profiled in a study of response to subunit inactivated influenza vaccine (dated by TCRdb to 2016 to 2018). Turning to the overall study: The study used deep quantitative T cell receptor repertoire profiling to track responses to a trivalent subunit inactivated influenza vaccine. Paper-wide results and their limitations: The authors suggested that each seasonal influenza vaccination may recruit only a limited number of new T cells.

Libraries were constructed by RT-PCR. The listed sequencing device is Illumina HiSeq 2500. The public reads were reanalyzed by TCRdb: fastp trimming at Q25, MiXCR alignment, in-frame beta chains only. Here each entry gathers all rows of one CDR3 protein and keeps the most common genes and DNA. The sample has more than 700,000 distinct CDR3 sequences on record, roughly 20% of them singletons. Roughly 10% of the sample lies in the top ten. This clonotype appeared a few times. What this receptor recognizes is not known. Per-base quality was not reported, and no clone a single base away is much larger than it. CDR1 and CDR2 (SGHRS, YFSETQ) derive from the germline V gene. Cut back by 5 bases and 2 bases, the V and J ends lie 11 bases apart. Counted from cysteine to phenylalanine, this CDR3 has 15 amino acids. CDR3 DNA is the only sequence kept; it has 45 bases, read in frame from the first base.

The TCR sequence derives from a man aged 50-60 years who received an inactivated influenza vaccine. Donor details come from another sample of the same person, matched by shared clones. The specimen comprised PBMCs from blood, sampled 4 to 6 days after vaccination. The V gene is TRBV5-1 and the J gene is TRBJ2-6; the D gene remains uncertain. The CDR3 reads as follows: CASSSPNTGANVLTF. The sequence in DNA is TGCGCCAGCAGTTCTCCTAACACTGGGGCCAACGTCCTGACTTTC.